The T cell receptor beta chain described here comes from a study of CD8 T cells in Susac syndrome. CDR1 is MNHEY and CDR2 is SMNVEV in the germline V gene (reference sequence). V shed 6 bases and J shed 7 bases, with 12 bases lying between them. The CDR3 totals 12 residues. Sequencing of TCR beta covered CD8+ and CD4+ T cells obtained from blood. Control patients had untreated stable or active relapsing-remitting multiple sclerosis by revised McDonald criteria. Negative magnetic isolation gave CD8+ and CD4+ cells; FACS enriched CD8+ TEMRA. When the RNA was reverse transcribed, random hexamers were used with an input of 0.5 to 1 ug. Amplification of TCR beta CDR3 spanned 54 Vbeta and 13 Jbeta via immunoSEQ multiplex PCR. TCRdb ran MiXCR on the immunoSEQ multiplex PCR reads and lists one entry per CDR3 protein. Among fewer than 300,000 distinct CDR3 sequences listed, about 85% were seen once.

The origin of this receptor is a human donor with multiple sclerosis. Sequenced sample: CD8+ T cells from PBMCs. The J gene is TRBJ1-2, the V gene TRBV27; D possibly corresponds to TRBD1 (6 bases). The CDR3 reads CASRRTDCGYTF. In nucleotides, the CDR3 is TGTGCCAGCAGACGGACAGACTGTGGCTACACCTTC.